One and the same sample provided the 24 T cell receptor beta chains below, sequenced in a study of human T cells and chemical hapten exposure. TCRdb re-derived calls from the RACE reads in MiXCR, one entry per CDR3 protein. This table has over 300,000 distinct CDR3 sequences, approximately 5.1% appearing once. Time point in this sample: pre-sensitization, week 0. Treatment: therapeutic diphenylcyclopropenone sensitization with weekly scalp DPC. The sample consisted of whole blood, taken in connection with sensitization to the hapten diphenylcyclopropenone (DPC). The origin of the receptors is a woman between 45 and 60 years old with alopecia areata. Some clones in this sample may be carry-over from other donors' samples.

In this sample, this clonotype turned up a few times. The chain recombines TRBV20-1 with TRBJ2-1, with D unclear. Germline CDR1 and CDR2: DFQATT and SNEGSKA (reference sequence). Trimming removed 2 bases from V and 6 bases from J, with 8 bases in between. The CDR3 has 12 amino acids. CDR3 nucleotides: TGCAGTGCTAGAACCGCCTTCAATGAGCAGTTCTTC. It specifies CSARTAFNEQFF.

The chain has TRBV7-2 and TRBJ1-6; TRBD1 agrees at 7 bases. Germline loops: CDR1 SGHTA, CDR2 FQGNSA. This CDR3 spans 17 amino acids. With V trimmed by 2 bases and J by 9 bases, 13 bases remained unmatched. The CDR3, as DNA: TGTGCCAGCAGCTTAATATTCGATGTGACAGGGCGTTCACCCCTCCACTTT. Translating gives CASSLIFDVTGRSPLHF.

This clonotype showed up many times. The rearrangement links TRBV4-3 to TRBJ2-3; D not resolved. The CDR3 extends over 14 amino acids. Germline assignment: CDR1 LGHNA and CDR2 YSLEER. V lost 0 bases and J lost 2, with 6 bases in between. This CDR3 is CASSQEAITDTQYF. The CDR3 bases are TGCGCCAGCAGCCAAGAGGCCATCACAGATACGCAGTATTTT.

This clonotype has a count of ten or more. The rearrangement uses TRBV7-2 and TRBJ2-1; no clear D gene. V was cut by 2 bases and J by 7 bases, with 9 bases left in between. The CDR3 contains 13 residues. The germline V gene encodes CDR1 SGHTA and CDR2 FQGNSA. CDR3 loop: CASSLNSLNEQFF. The CDR3 nucleotides are TGTGCCAGCAGCTTAAATTCCCTAAATGAGCAGTTCTTC.

This clonotype was picked up many times. The V gene is TRBV5-1, the J gene TRBJ2-3; D perhaps matches TRBD1 (7 bases). The CDR3 contains 14 residues. CDR1 and CDR2 (germline): SGHRS, YFSETQ. V was cut by 4 bases and J by 5 bases, with 14 bases left in between. The CDR3 sequence: CASSRGGGRDTQYF. CDR3 DNA sequence: TGCGCCAGCAGCCGTGGAGGGGGCCGAGATACGCAGTATTTT.

The chain combines TRBV6-1 with TRBJ2-2; D is uncertain. Germline V gives CDR1 MNHNS, CDR2 SASEGT. The CDR3 runs to 12 residues. With 6 bases removed from V and 1 base from J, the gap between germline ends came to 3 bases. The CDR3, as DNA: TGTGCCAGCAGGAAGAACACCGGGGAGCTGTTTTTT. Its translation: CASRKNTGELFF.

Many counts were recorded for this clonotype. The chain carries TRBV24-1 and TRBJ2-6; 9 bases are shared with TRBD1. Per germline, CDR1 KGHDR and CDR2 SFDVKD. CDR3 size: 15 residues. Losses at the gene ends were 6 bases for V and 4 bases for J; bases not matched to a gene: 3. DNA for the CDR3: TGTGCCACCAGTAGACAGGGGGACGGGGCCAACGTCCTGACTTTC. As protein: CATSRQGDGANVLTF.

This clonotype appeared a few times. The chain couples TRBV6-2 or TRBV6-3 to TRBJ1-1, with 7 nucleotides matching TRBD1. V shed 0 bases and J 4 bases; nucleotides not matched to a gene: 2. CDR1 and CDR2 (germline): MNHEY, SVGEGT. The CDR3 is 14 amino acids. CDR3 coding DNA: TGTGCCAGCAGTTACTCCGGACAGGCCACTGAAGCTTTCTTT. Protein: CASSYSGQATEAFF.

This clonotype was observed many times. The rearrangement uses TRBV19 and TRBJ1-1; 8 bases map to TRBD1. The CDR3 runs 13 residues. V shed 5 bases, J shed 3 bases, and the junction held 2 bases outside the gene matches. Germline V CDR1 and CDR2: LNHDA, SQIVND (reference sequence). The CDR3 is CASSVDRDTEAFF. The CDR3 bases are TGTGCCAGTAGTGTGGACAGGGACACTGAAGCTTTCTTT.

This clonotype was detected many times. The V call is TRBV7-6, the J call TRBJ2-5; D could derive from TRBD1 or TRBD2 (5 bases each). Germline V lookup: CDR1 SGHVS, CDR2 FNYEAQ. The ends were cut back, 1 base at V and 5 bases at J, with 11 bases in the middle. The CDR3 sequence is 14 residues long. In DNA, the CDR3 is TGTGCCAGCAGCTTAGGACTCTGGGGGGAGACCCAGTACTTC. Translated: CASSLGLWGETQYF.

This clonotype was found a few times. The rearrangement links TRBV2 to TRBJ1-6, with D perhaps matching TRBD1 (5 bases). CDR3 length: 17 amino acids. Germline V gene data show CDR1 as SNHLY and CDR2 as FYNNEI. V lost 0 bases and J 3 bases, leaving 12 bases between the germline ends. The CDR3 loop reads CASSEAEGRGYNSPLHF. Here the CDR3 DNA reads TGTGCCAGCAGTGAAGCGGAGGGGCGGGGCTATAATTCACCCCTCCACTTT.

Many counts were recorded for this clonotype. The chain is built from TRBV7-6 and TRBJ2-1; 9 nucleotides line up with TRBD2. Germline loops: CDR1 SGHVS, CDR2 FNYEAQ. With V trimmed by 5 bases and J by 6 bases, 5 bases remained unmatched. This CDR3 has 14 amino acids. The CDR3 region has the DNA TGTGCCAGCAGCACCGGGACTAGCCGCAATGAGCAGTTCTTC. Protein: CASSTGTSRNEQFF.

This clonotype showed up just a few times. For the CDR3, the DNA is TGCAGTGCCGCGGGGCCGAACTCTGGAAACACCATATATTTT. Translating gives CSAAGPNSGNTIYF. This chain uses TRBV20-1 with TRBJ1-3; tentative D call: TRBD1 (5 bases). The CDR3 spans 14 residues. The germline V gene encodes CDR1 DFQATT and CDR2 SNEGSKA (reference sequence). The V and J ends lost 6 bases and 0 bases respectively, with 12 bases between them.

The V call is TRBV12-3 or TRBV12-4, the J call TRBJ2-7; D might be TRBD1 or TRBD2, each matching 5 bases. V lost 4 bases to trimming and J lost 2 bases, with 12 bases between them. The CDR3 loop spans 14 amino acids. CDR3 protein: CASSSSGATYEQYF. DNA for the CDR3: TGTGCCAGCAGTTCCTCCGGGGCGACCTACGAGCAGTACTTC.

The V call is TRBV2, the J call TRBJ2-3, with TRBD2 as a possible D gene (5 bases). The CDR3 covers 13 residues. Germline V gene data show CDR1 as SNHLY and CDR2 as FYNNEI. Trimming left V 7 bases short and J 1 base short, with 9 bases between. Written as DNA, the CDR3 is TGTGCCAGCATGGGGAGCGGCACAGATACGCAGTATTTT. It yields the protein CASMGSGTDTQYF. Full variable domain (rest looked up from reference TRBV2 and TRBJ2-3): EPEVTQTPSHQVTQMGQEVILRCVPISNHLYFYWYRQILGQKVEFLVSFYNNEISEKSEIFDDQFSVERPDGSNFTLKIRSTKLEDSAMYFCASMGSGTDTQYFGPGTRLTVL.

This chain uses TRBV20-1 with TRBJ1-5, with 7 bases aligning to TRBD1. J was trimmed by 6 bases and V by 1 base; bases with no gene match: 9. This CDR3 spans 15 amino acids. CDR1 is DFQATT and CDR2 is SNEGSKA in the germline V gene (reference sequence). The CDR3 nucleotides are TGCAGTGCTAGAGGGGGACAGAAGACGGGTCAGCCCCAGCATTTT. Translated: CSARGGQKTGQPQHF.

In this sample, this clonotype turned up a few times. The chain employs TRBV4-1 and TRBJ2-7; D is undetermined. There are 14 residues in the CDR3. Between the trimmed V and J ends, which lost 3 bases and 6 bases, there was a span of 15 bases. CDR1 and CDR2 from the germline V gene are MGHRA and YSYEKL. Here the CDR3 reads CASSQGPPWGEQYF. The CDR3 DNA reads as TGCGCCAGCAGCCAGGGCCCGCCTTGGGGCGAGCAGTACTTC.

The V gene is TRBV3-1, the J gene TRBJ2-3; the match to TRBD2 covers 10 bases. With V trimmed by 4 bases and J by 3 bases, 10 bases remained unmatched. Germline V gives CDR1 LGHDT, CDR2 YNNKEL (reference sequence). CDR3 length equals 17 residues. Here the CDR3 DNA reads TGTGCCAGCAGCCCCAGCGGGGGGGTAGAGGGGACAGATACGCAGTATTTT. This sequence encodes CASSPSGGVEGTDTQYF.

At least ten counts were recorded for this clonotype. This chain links TRBV12-3 or TRBV12-4 with TRBJ2-5; TRBD1 or TRBD2 may be the D gene (5 bases each). This CDR3 contains 15 residues. Trimming left V 4 bases short and J 10 bases short, with 22 bases between. The CDR3 DNA reads TGTGCCAGCAGTTGGGGACCGGCCATGTCTTCCTTCCAGTACTTC. Translation: CASSWGPAMSSFQYF.

This clonotype was counted only a few times. The CDR3: CASTIGLAGSGANVLTF. Written as DNA, the CDR3 is TGTGCCAGTACCATTGGACTAGCAGGATCTGGGGCCAACGTCCTGACTTTC. The chain employs TRBV19 and TRBJ2-6; 8 bases match TRBD2. The CDR3 extends over 17 amino acids. CDR1 and CDR2 (germline): LNHDA, SQIVND (reference sequence). The V segment lost 7 bases and the J segment 1 base; nucleotides outside the gene matches: 9.

This chain uses TRBV28 with TRBJ2-3; a possible D gene is TRBD1 (7 bases). Germline V gives CDR1 MDHEN, CDR2 SYDVKM. The CDR3 extends over 14 amino acids. The V end lost 4 bases, the J end lost 4 bases, and 12 bases lay between the germline ends. CDR3 coding DNA: TGTGCCAGCAGTTCAGGGGGGACCCCAGATACGCAGTATTTT. It yields the protein CASSSGGTPDTQYF.

This clonotype was counted ten times or more. J is TRBJ2-7 and V is TRBV29-1; D is possibly TRBD1 (6 bases). The CDR3 is 13 amino acids. The V and J ends lost 1 base and 7 bases respectively, with 14 bases between them. Germline values: CDR1 SQVTM, CDR2 ANQGSEA. The CDR3 loop is CSVEGRGVREQYF. The CDR3 DNA reads TGCAGCGTTGAAGGCAGGGGAGTGAGGGAGCAGTACTTC.

This clonotype was seen at least ten times. This chain uses TRBV3-1 with TRBJ2-1; D possibly corresponds to TRBD2 (6 bases). The germline gives CDR1 LGHDT, CDR2 YNNKEL (reference sequence). The CDR3 loop spans 15 amino acids. Between the trimmed V and J ends, which lost 1 base and 5 bases, there was a span of 12 bases. The CDR3 region is CASSQGPSVHNEQFF. CDR3 nucleotides: TGTGCCAGCAGCCAAGGCCCTAGCGTACACAATGAGCAGTTCTTC.

The CDR3 protein is CASSPRPGVREASDTGELFF. The CDR3 bases are TGTGCCAGCAGTCCCCGACCTGGGGTGCGGGAGGCGTCGGACACCGGGGAGCTGTTTTTT. The V gene is TRBV25-1, the J gene TRBJ2-2; 8 bases are shared with TRBD2. The germline CDR1 and CDR2 sequences are MGHDK and SYGVNS. After removal of 5 bases from V and 3 bases from J, the junction contained 20 bases not matched to a gene. The CDR3 length is 20 residues.